Each of the 5 T cell receptor beta chains below was sequenced from the same sample in a study of OX40 agonist ivuxolimab in advanced cancers. Here immunoSEQ multiplex PCR was the method, and the copy in TCRdb shows in-frame clones only, minus some. The repertoire includes 60,000 to 65,000 clones, 65% to 90% of them detected once, and about 0.75% sits in the top ten. The input for sequencing was CD4+ or CD8+ T cells sorted from blood, taken in a trial of the OX40 agonist ivuxolimab. The receptors derive from an adult with an advanced solid tumor such as melanoma, head and neck, liver or kidney cancer.

The V and J genes are TRBV5-1 and TRBJ2-1; D ambiguous. The germline V gene has CDR1 SGHRS and CDR2 YFSETQ. Trimming took off 0 bases at V and 0 bases at J, with 13 bases between the two ends. CDR3 length equals 17 residues. CDR3 sequence: CASSLAVGPGSYNEQFF. The CDR3 coding sequence is TGCGCCAGCAGCTTGGCCGTCGGGCCCGGCTCCTACAATGAGCAGTTCTTC.

This chain links TRBV5-4 with TRBJ1-1; 8 bases line up with TRBD1. This CDR3 has 14 residues. Germline values: CDR1 SGHNT, CDR2 YYREEE (reference sequence). With V trimmed by 3 bases and J by 10 bases, 11 bases remained unmatched. The CDR3 sequence: CASSSVGQGGAAFF. DNA for the CDR3: TGTGCCAGCAGCTCTGTCGGACAGGGAGGTGCAGCTTTCTTT.

The genes are TRBV19 and TRBJ1-2, with D unclear. V was shortened by 1 base and J by 8 bases, with 23 bases between the two germline ends. The germline CDR1 and CDR2 sequences are LNHDA and SQIVND (reference sequence). The CDR3 is 17 residues long. CDR3: CASSIGPGQDGGKGYTF. In nucleotides, the CDR3 is TGTGCCAGTAGTATAGGCCCCGGGCAGGACGGCGGTAAAGGCTACACCTTC.

The chain links TRBV5-8 to TRBJ2-3; 15 positions match TRBD2. This CDR3 is 16 amino acids long. Germline V gene data show CDR1 as SGHTS and CDR2 as YDEGEE. After removal of 3 bases from V and 6 bases from J, the junction contained 5 bases not matched to a gene. In DNA form, the CDR3 reads TGTGCCAGCAGCTCGGGACTAGCGGGGGGAGAGGATACGCAGTATTTT. It translates to CASSSGLAGGEDTQYF.

The chain joins TRBV4-2 to TRBJ2-5; D possibly corresponds to TRBD2 (5 bases). The tail of the sequence fits TRBJ2-7 better, so the J call may be wrong. The CDR3 runs to 16 residues. The germline V gene has CDR1 LGHNA and CDR2 YNFKEQ. CDR3 residues: CASSQEDSRRPYEQYF. CDR3 in DNA: TGTGCCAGCAGCCAAGAGGACTCACGTCGCCCTTACGAGCAGTACTTC.